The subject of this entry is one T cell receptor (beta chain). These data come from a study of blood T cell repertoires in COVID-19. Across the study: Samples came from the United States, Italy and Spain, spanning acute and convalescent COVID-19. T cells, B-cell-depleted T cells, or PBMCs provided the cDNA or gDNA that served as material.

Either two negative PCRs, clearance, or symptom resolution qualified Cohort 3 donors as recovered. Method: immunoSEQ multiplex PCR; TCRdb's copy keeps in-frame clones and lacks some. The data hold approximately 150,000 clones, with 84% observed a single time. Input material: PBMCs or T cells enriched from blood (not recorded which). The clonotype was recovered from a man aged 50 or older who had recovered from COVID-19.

CDR3 amino acids: CASSSGQGLFF. CDR3 in DNA: TGTGCCAGCAGCTCGGGACAGGGTCTGTTTTTT. The chain joins TRBV11-2 to TRBJ1-4; 9 nucleotides align to TRBD1. Germline lookup yields CDR1 SGHAT and CDR2 FQNNGV. The CDR3 totals 11 residues. V shed 4 bases, J shed 14 bases, and the junction held 2 bases outside the gene matches.